This record covers a single TCR beta chain. Its specificity is not known. The CDR3 loop spans 18 amino acids. Trimming removed 2 bases from V and 10 bases from J; junction bases left unmatched: 17. The Oncomine TCR Beta short-read assay generated sequence data from the DNA of cultured CD4+ T cells. Genomic DNA was isolated from CD4+ T cells that had been cultured. One entry per CDR3 protein results from TCRdb running MiXCR on the PCR reads. Among about 24,000 distinct CDR3 sequences listed, around 60% were seen once. As to treatment: roughly 10-day PBMC culture with coronavirus spike peptide pools or control peptides (ViraFEST assay). At days 3 and 7, half the medium was exchanged for fresh IL-2 medium. The entry originates in a study of vaccination and CD4 T cells after COVID-19. Study in general: Post-diagnosis, post-COVID samples were collected after a median roughly 100 days, ranging 35 to 161. Spike peptides, overlapping and drawn from SARS-CoV-2, HCoV-NL63, HCoV-OC43 and HCoV-229E, were used to stimulate cells.

The TCR originated in a human donor who received a COVID-19 vaccine. J is TRBJ2-1 and V is TRBV12-3 or TRBV12-4; 10 bases line up with TRBD2. Material: CD4+ T cells from blood, cultured in vitro, obtained after SARS-CoV-2 vaccination. CDR3 residues: CASSLPSTGTSDPMEQFF. In DNA, the CDR3 is TGTGCCAGCAGTTTACCCTCGACCGGGACTAGCGACCCCATGGAGCAGTTCTTC.